This TCR beta chain was profiled in a study of T cells in Graves' hyperthyroidism and ophthalmopathy. This clonotype was detected ten times or more. Deletions cut 5 bases from V and 1 base from J, with 11 bases between. The CDR3 contains 14 residues. TCR beta CDR3 regions were amplified from RNA transcripts. First-round RT-PCR of the TCR CDR3 relied on the HTBI primer set. TCRdb called the multiplex PCR reads again in MiXCR, with one record for every CDR3 protein. The data hold around 350,000 distinct CDR3 sequences, with roughly 13% observed a single time. The V and J genes are TRBV12-3 or TRBV12-4 and TRBJ2-5; D unclear. The sample comprised blood. The TCR sequence derives from a woman under 30 with Graves' hyperthyroidism. The CDR3 region is CASSHWGSQETQYF. In DNA form, the CDR3 reads TGTGCCAGCAGTCACTGGGGATCCCAAGAGACCCAGTACTTC.